The source of this T cell receptor beta chain is a study of blood T cell repertoires in COVID-19 (TCRdb year 2020). Regarding the study in general: Collaborator samples came from the United States, Italy and Spain and covered acute and convalescent phases of COVID-19. The material from the prospective study consisted of cDNA or gDNA derived from T cells, B-cell-depleted T cells, or PBMCs. Deeply sampled blood TCRbeta repertoires from subjects exposed to, actively infected with, or recovered from COVID-19 were included in the dataset. A freely available public database, intended as a resource for researchers studying the immune response to SARS-CoV-2, is where the repertoires were released. Samples were obtained from the ongoing ImmuneRACE study (first 160 participants) and from approximately 1,200 subjects provided by 6 global collaborators. Nearly every sample came with metadata listing a de-identified subject ID, COVID-19 status, age in years and sex. Where available, HLA class I and class II types were taken from metadata supplied by the sample provider and were not determined by assay-based typing. Paper-wide results and their limitations: The amount of clinical and demographic metadata varied by source and participant and was provided uncurated.

The germline V gene provides CDR1 SGHAT and CDR2 FQNNGV. The CDR3 sequence holds 13 residues, the cysteine and phenylalanine included. The only DNA kept is the CDR3, 39 bases in frame from the first base. V lost 5 bases and J lost 8 bases, and the count of bases not matched to a germline gene is 5. Worth noting for this clone: What antigen it recognizes has not been identified. No qualities accompany the bases; no much larger clone lies one base away.

The immunoSEQ Assay, a bias-controlled multiplex PCR, was used to amplify TCRbeta CDR3 regions from genomic DNA. In the authors' own workflow: Within the assay, amplification of reference gene primers was used to estimate how many nucleated cells each sample contained. To quantify the absolute abundance of each unique TCRbeta CDR3 rearrangement, sequence reads were collapsed and filtered. For each sample, productive Simpson clonality was calculated by taking the square root of Simpson's diversity index across productive rearrangements. TCRdb re-hosts the immuneACCESS table, in-frame sequences only. Its copies lack some clones; in the studies checked, an unresolved V gene accounts for under half of them, and the cause for the rest is not known. V and J calls and clone size are those listed in that table; D and trimming were worked out from the DNA. Here the sample has under 200,000 clones; about four fifths occur a single time. 9.5% to 15% of the sample goes to the ten largest clones.

Enrolling through a virtual design, the prospective study's participants ranged in age from roughly 18 to 95 years and lived across 20 to 25 United States geographic areas. In the prospective study, cohorts were assigned on the basis of participant-reported clinical history obtained from a screening survey and a study questionnaire. Recovered participants in ImmuneRACE Cohort 3 were defined as having two consecutive negative NP/OP PCR tests, clearance from a healthcare professional, or resolution of symptoms. In the prospective study, whole blood, serum and a nasopharyngeal or oropharyngeal swab were collected from each participant by mobile phlebotomists. Additional blood draws and questionnaires over an approximately 2-month period could optionally be provided by prospective study participants. Before DNA extraction, prospective study blood samples were shipped either frozen or at room temperature.

This TCR derives from a man between 45 and 60 years old who had recovered from COVID-19. Sequencing was performed on PBMCs or T cells enriched from blood (not recorded which). The chain was built from TRBV11-2 and TRBJ2-1; TRBD1 aligns with 8 central bases. The DNA is as follows: TGTGCCAGCAGCCGTGACAGGGGCGATGAGCAGTTCTTC. Its protein product is CASSRDRGDEQFF.